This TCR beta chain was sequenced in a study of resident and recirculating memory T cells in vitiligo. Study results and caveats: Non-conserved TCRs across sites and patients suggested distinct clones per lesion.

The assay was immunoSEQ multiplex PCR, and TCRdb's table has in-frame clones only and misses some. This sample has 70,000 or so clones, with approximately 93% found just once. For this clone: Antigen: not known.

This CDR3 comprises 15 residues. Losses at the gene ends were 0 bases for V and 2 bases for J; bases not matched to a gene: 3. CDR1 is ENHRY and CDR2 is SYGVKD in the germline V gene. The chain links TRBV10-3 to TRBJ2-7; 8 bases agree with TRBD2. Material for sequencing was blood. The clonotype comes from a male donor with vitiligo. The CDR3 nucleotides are TGTGCCATCAGTGAGTCGCGGGGGGCCGCCTACGAGCAGTACTTC. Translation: CAISESRGAAYEQYF.